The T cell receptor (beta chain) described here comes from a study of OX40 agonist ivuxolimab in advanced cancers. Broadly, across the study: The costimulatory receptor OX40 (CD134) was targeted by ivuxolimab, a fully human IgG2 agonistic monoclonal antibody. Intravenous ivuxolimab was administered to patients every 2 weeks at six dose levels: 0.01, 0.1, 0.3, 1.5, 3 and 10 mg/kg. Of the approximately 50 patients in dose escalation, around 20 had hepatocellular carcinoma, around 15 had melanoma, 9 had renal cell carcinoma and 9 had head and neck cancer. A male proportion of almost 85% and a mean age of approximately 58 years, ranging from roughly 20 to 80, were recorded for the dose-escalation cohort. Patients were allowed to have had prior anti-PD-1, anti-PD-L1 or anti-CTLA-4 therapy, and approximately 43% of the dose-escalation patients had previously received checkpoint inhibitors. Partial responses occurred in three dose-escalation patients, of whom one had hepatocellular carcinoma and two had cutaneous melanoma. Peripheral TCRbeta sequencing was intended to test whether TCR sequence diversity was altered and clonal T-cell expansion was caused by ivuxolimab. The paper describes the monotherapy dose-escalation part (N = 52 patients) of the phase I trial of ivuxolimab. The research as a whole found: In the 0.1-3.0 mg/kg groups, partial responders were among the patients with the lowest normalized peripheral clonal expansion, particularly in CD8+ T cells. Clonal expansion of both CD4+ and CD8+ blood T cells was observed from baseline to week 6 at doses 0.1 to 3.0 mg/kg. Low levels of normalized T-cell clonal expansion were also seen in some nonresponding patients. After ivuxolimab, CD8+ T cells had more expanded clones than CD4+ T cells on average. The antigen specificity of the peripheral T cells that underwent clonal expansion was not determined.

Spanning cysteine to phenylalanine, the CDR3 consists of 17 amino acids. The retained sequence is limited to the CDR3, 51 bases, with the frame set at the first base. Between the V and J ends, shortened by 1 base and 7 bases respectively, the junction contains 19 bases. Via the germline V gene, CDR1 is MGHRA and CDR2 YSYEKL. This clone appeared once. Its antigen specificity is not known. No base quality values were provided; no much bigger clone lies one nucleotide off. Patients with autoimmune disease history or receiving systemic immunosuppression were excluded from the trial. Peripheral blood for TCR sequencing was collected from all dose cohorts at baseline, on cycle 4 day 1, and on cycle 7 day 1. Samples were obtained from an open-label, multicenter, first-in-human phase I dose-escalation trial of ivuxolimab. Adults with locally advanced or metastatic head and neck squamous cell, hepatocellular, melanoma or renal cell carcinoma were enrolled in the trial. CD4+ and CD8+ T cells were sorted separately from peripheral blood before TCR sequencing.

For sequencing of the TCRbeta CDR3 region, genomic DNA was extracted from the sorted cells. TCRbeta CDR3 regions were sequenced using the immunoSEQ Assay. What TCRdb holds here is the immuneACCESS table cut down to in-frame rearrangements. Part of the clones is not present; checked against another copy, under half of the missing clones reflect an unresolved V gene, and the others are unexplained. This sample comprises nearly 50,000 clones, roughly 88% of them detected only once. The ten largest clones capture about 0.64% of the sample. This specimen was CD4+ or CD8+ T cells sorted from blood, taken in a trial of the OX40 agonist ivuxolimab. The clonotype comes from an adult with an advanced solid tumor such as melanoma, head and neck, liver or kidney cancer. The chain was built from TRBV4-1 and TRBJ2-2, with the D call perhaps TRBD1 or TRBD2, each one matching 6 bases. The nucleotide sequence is TGCGCCAGCAGCCAAGCGGGGGCCAGGGTTGCCGGCGGGGAGCTGTTTTTT. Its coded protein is CASSQAGARVAGGELFF.